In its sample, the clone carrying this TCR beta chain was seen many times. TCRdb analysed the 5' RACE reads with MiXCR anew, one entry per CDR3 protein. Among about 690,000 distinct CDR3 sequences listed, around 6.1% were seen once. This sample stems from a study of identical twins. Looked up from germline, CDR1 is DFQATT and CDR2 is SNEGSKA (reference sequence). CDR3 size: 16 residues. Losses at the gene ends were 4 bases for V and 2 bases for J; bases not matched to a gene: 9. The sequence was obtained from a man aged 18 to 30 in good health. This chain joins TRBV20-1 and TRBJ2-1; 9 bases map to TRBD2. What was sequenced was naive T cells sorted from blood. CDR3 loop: CSANLGGRGPYNEQFF. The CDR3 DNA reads TGCAGTGCTAATCTGGGCGGGAGGGGACCCTACAATGAGCAGTTCTTC.